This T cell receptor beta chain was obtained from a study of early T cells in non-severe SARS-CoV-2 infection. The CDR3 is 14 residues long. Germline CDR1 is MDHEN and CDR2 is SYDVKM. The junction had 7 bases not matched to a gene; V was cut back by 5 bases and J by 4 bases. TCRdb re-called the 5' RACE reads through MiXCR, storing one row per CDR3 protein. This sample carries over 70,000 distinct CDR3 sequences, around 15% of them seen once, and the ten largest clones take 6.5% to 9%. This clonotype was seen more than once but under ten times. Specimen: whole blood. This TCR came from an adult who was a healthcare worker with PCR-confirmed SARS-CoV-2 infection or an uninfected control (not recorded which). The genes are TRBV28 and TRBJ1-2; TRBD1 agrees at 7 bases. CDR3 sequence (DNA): TGTGCCAGCAGTCCCTTGGGACAGTCCTATGGCTACACCTTC. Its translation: CASSPLGQSYGYTF.